This T cell receptor beta chain comes out of a study of T cell responses to AZD1222 COVID-19 vaccine. Study results and limitations: Dominant at 160-218 and 743-854, vaccine-associated CD4 TCRs also spanned spike. Repertoires were collected only later (after the peak T cell response had occurred).

Notes on this clone: Its cognate antigen is unknown.

Clones were sequenced by immunoSEQ multiplex PCR, and TCRdb holds only the in-frame ones, with some missing. The table lists 150,000 to 200,000 clones, 80% to 90% of them singletons. The length of the CDR3 is 15 residues. Germline V lookup: CDR1 SGHTS, CDR2 YDEGEE. Unmatched junction bases numbered 12, after V lost 7 bases and J lost 7 bases. Sequencing used peripheral blood, obtained on day 0 of AZD1222 vaccination. This clonotype originated in an adult in good health. The chain links TRBV5-8 to TRBJ2-7, with TRBD1 identical over 12 bases. CDR3 protein: CASPPSRDRGREQYF. CDR3 sequence (DNA): TGTGCCAGCCCCCCTTCGCGGGACAGGGGGCGAGAGCAGTACTTC.